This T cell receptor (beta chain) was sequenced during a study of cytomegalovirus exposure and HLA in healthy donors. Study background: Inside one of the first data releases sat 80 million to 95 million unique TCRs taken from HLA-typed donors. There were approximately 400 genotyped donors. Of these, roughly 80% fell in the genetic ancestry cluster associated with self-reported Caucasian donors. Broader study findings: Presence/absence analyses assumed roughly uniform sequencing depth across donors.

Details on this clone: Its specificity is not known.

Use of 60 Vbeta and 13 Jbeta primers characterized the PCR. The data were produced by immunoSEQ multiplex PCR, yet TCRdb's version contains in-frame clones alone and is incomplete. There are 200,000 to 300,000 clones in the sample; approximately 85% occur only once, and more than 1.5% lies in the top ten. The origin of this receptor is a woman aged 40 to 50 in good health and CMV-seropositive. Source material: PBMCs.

CDR3 coding DNA: TGCGCCAGCAGCCGAGGACTAGCGGGAGAGGTGGCCGGGGAGCTGTTTTTT. Protein product: CASSRGLAGEVAGELFF. The V gene is TRBV4-3, the J gene TRBJ2-2, with 13 positions matching TRBD2. Germline lookup yields CDR1 LGHNA and CDR2 YSLEER. The V and J ends lost 4 bases and 6 bases, in that order; junction bases with no gene match: 8. The CDR3 extends over 17 amino acids.